The sequence of this T cell receptor (beta chain) was determined in a study of cytomegalovirus exposure and HLA in healthy donors. Produced via immunoSEQ multiplex PCR; TCRdb's table is partial and in-frame only. The table records 150,000 to 200,000 clones, approximately 90% of them present only once. V shed 0 bases and J shed 2 bases, with 11 bases lying between them. Germline V gives CDR1 MGHRA, CDR2 YSYEKL. CDR3 length: 16 residues. This clone was picked up one time. The target antigen is unknown. The study's findings and limits: Most TCR sequences proved rare, with some public TCRs found in many donors. The authors enumerated under 200 TCR beta chains as linked to cytomegalovirus. Published work reported that the classifier diagnosed cytomegalovirus status with high specificity and sensitivity.

Sequenced material: PBMCs. The chain recombines TRBV4-1 with TRBJ1-5; possible D gene TRBD1, 6 bases. This clonotype was obtained from a woman aged 25 to 39 in good health and CMV-seronegative. The CDR3 region is CASSQESPGGNQPQHF. In DNA form, the CDR3 reads TGCGCCAGCAGCCAAGAGAGTCCAGGGGGCAATCAGCCCCAGCATTTT.